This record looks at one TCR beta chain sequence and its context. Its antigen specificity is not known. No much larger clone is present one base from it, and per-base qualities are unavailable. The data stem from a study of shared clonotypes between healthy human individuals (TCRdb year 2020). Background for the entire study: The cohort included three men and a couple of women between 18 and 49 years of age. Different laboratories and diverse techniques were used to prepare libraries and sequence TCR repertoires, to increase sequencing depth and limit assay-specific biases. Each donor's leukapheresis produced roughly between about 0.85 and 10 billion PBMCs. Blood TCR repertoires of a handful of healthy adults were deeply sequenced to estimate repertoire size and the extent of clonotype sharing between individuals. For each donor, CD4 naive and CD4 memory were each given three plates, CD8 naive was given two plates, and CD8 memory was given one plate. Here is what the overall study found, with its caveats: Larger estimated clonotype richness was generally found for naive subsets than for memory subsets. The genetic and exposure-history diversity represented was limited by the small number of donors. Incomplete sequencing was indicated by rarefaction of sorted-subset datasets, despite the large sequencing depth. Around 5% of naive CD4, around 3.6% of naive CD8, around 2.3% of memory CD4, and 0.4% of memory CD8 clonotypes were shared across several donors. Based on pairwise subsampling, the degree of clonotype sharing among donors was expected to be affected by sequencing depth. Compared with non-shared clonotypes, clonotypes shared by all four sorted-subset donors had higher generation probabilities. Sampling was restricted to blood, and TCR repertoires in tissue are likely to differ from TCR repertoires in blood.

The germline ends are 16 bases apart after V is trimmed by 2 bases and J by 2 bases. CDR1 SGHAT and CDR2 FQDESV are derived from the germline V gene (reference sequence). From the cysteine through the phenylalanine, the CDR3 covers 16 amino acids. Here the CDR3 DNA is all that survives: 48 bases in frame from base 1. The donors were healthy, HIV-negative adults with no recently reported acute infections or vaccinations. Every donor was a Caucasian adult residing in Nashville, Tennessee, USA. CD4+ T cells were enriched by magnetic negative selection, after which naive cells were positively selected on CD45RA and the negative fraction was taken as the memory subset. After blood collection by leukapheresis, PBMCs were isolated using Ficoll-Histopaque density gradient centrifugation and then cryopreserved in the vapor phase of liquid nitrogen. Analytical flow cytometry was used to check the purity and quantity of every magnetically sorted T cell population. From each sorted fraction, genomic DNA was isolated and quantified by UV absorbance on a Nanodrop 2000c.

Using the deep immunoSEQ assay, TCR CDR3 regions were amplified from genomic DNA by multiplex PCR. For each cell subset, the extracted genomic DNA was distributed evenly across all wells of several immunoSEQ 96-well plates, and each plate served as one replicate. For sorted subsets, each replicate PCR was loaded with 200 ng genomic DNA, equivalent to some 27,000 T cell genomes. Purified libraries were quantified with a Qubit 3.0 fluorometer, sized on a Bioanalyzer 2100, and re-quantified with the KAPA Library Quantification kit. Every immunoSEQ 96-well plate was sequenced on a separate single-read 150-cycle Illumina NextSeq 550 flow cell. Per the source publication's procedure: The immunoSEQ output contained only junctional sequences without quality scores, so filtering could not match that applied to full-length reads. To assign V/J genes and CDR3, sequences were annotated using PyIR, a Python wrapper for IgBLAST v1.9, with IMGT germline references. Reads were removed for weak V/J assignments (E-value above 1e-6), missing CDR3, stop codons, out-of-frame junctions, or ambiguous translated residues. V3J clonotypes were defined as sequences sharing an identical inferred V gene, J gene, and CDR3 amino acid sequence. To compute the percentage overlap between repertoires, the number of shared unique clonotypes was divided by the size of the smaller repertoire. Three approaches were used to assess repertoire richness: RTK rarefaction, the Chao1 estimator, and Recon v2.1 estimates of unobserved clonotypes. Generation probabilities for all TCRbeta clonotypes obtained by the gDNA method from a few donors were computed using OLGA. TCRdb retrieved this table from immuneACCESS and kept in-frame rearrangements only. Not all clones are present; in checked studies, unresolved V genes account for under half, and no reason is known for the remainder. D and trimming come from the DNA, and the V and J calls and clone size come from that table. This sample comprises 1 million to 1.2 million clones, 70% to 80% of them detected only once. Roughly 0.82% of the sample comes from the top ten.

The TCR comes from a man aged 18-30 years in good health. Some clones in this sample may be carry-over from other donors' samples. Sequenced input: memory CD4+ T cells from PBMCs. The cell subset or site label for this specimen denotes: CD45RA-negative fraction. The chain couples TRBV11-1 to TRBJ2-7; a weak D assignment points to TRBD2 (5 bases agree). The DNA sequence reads TGTGCCAGCAGCTTACCCATCGCGGGCGCACCCTACGAGCAGTACTTC. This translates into CASSLPIAGAPYEQYF.